Detailed here is one TCR beta chain. Antigen unknown. The entirety of the isolated RNA underwent reverse transcription, so expressed TCRB transcripts were sequenced. Produced via immunoSEQ multiplex PCR; TCRdb's table is partial and in-frame only. The table lists about 220,000 clones, about a tenth of them singletons. These data belong to a study of beta chain features in type 1 diabetes. Study-level information: No age, gender or cell yield differences were seen between patients and healthy donors. All of the samples together had roughly 110 million sorted cells examined. General study results and limits: In every one of the four CD4+ subsets, TCRB CDR3s were moderately but significantly shorter in Type 1 diabetes patients. The analysis here could not establish whether HLA type shapes TCRB rearrangement.

From germline, CDR1 is SQVTM and CDR2 ANQGSEA. This CDR3 spans 13 amino acids. V lost 3 bases, J lost 6 bases, and 15 bases lay in between. The specimen sequenced was central memory CD4+ T cells from blood. The V call is TRBV29-1, the J call TRBJ2-7, with TRBD1 as a possible D gene (6 bases). The TCR sequence derives from a man younger than 35 in good health. The DNA for the CDR3 is TGCAGCGTTGAGTCTGGGGGCCCTGGCGAGCAGTACTTC. This codes for CSVESGGPGEQYF.